This T cell receptor beta chain was documented in a study of shared clonotypes between healthy human individuals (dated by TCRdb to 2019 to 2021). Regarding the study in general: Three men and a couple of women, aged 18 to 49 years, made up the cohort. To estimate repertoire size and how much clonotypes are shared between individuals, the study performed deep sequencing of blood TCR repertoires from five healthy adults. Different laboratories and diverse techniques were used to prepare libraries and sequence TCR repertoires, to increase sequencing depth and limit assay-specific biases. Per donor, leukapheresis produced somewhere between about 0.85 and 10 billion PBMCs. Study-wide conclusions, independent of this receptor: Sampling was restricted to blood, and TCR repertoires in tissue are likely to differ from TCR repertoires in blood. Based on pairwise subsampling, the degree of clonotype sharing among donors was expected to be affected by sequencing depth. The genetic and exposure-history diversity represented was limited by the small number of donors.

At the junction V is shortened by 5 bases and J by 1 base; bases outside the gene matches: 15. The germline V gene (reference sequence) provides CDR1 SEHNR and CDR2 FQNEAQ. The CDR3 contains 18 residues, cysteine and phenylalanine counted. Only the CDR3 region is kept as DNA, spanning 54 bases read in frame from base 1. Donors were healthy HIV-negative adults with no recently reported acute infections or vaccinations. All donors were Caucasian adults living in Nashville, Tennessee, USA. For unsorted samples, tens of millions of PBMCs were counted, and genomic DNA was extracted using the QIAamp DNA Blood Mini kit. Blood was collected by leukapheresis, and PBMCs were isolated by Ficoll-Histopaque density gradient centrifugation and then cryopreserved in liquid nitrogen vapor phase. With regard to this clone: No cognate antigen has been identified for it. No base quality information exists; no much larger clone differs at one position.

Using the deep immunoSEQ assay, multiplex PCR amplified TCR CDR3 regions from genomic DNA. For each cell subset, the extracted genomic DNA was distributed evenly across all wells of several immunoSEQ 96-well plates, and each plate served as one replicate. Each replicate PCR for unsorted PBMC received 300 to 350 ng genomic DNA, equal to about 30,000 T cell genomes. Unsorted PBMC genomic DNA was sequenced across ten immunoSEQ deep assay plates. Purified libraries were measured with a Qubit 3.0 fluorometer, size-checked on a Bioanalyzer 2100, and measured again with the KAPA Library Quantification kit. Every immunoSEQ 96-well plate was sequenced on a separate single-read 150-cycle Illumina NextSeq 550 flow cell. On the authors' methods: Because only junctional sequences without quality scores were contained in the immunoSEQ output, filtering matching that applied to full-length reads could not be performed. To assign V/J genes and CDR3, sequences were annotated against IMGT germline references using PyIR, a Python wrapper for IgBLAST v1.9. Reads were filtered out if the reads had weak V/J assignments (E-value above 1e-6), no CDR3, stop codons, out-of-frame junctions, or ambiguous translated residues. V3J clonotypes were defined as sequences sharing an identical inferred V gene, J gene, and CDR3 amino acid sequence. The percentage overlap between two repertoires was calculated by dividing the number of shared unique clonotypes by the size of the smaller repertoire. Three approaches were used to assess repertoire richness: RTK rarefaction, the Chao1 estimator, and Recon v2.1 estimates of unobserved clonotypes. The clones in this table, taken by TCRdb from immuneACCESS, are in-frame only. Not every clone is retained; where verified, under half of the shortfall comes from an unresolved V gene, and the cause of the rest is unknown. V and J calls and clone size are given by that table; D and trimming were obtained from the DNA. This sample holds about half a million clones; about four fifths were observed only once. The ten top clones hold over 10% of the sample.

The clonotype comes from a middle-aged woman in good health. Some clones in this sample may be carry-over from other donors' samples. This sequence uses TRBV7-9 and TRBJ2-7, and 9 junctional nucleotides match TRBD2. Sequencing input: PBMCs. The CDR3: CASSSPTSGTFFSYEQYF. The bases are TGTGCCAGCAGCAGCCCGACTAGCGGAACTTTCTTTTCCTACGAGCAGTACTTC.